This TCR beta chain was captured in a study of blood T cell repertoires in COVID-19. Background on the study: The United States, Italy and Spain supplied acute and convalescent COVID-19 samples. Sources were T cells, B-cell-depleted T cells, or PBMCs; the material itself was cDNA or gDNA.

The CDR3 covers 15 residues. CDR1 is MNHEY, CDR2 SVGAGI, per germline. After removal of 7 bases from V and 5 bases from J, the junction contained 12 bases not matched to a gene. In the study's own analysis: Quantification of nucleated cells was approximated via reference gene primer amplification. Libraries were prepared by immunoSEQ multiplex PCR; TCRdb keeps only in-frame clonotypes and omits some of them. V and J calls and clone size are copied from that table; D and trimming were computed from the DNA. This sample has 150,000 or so clones; around 80% occur once, and the top ten carry around 4.8%.

Sample: peripheral blood. The V and J genes are TRBV6-5 and TRBJ2-5; 8 nucleotides agree with TRBD2. The TCR comes from an elderly woman with active or convalescent COVID-19. For the CDR3, the DNA is TGTGCCAGCAAAACGATCGGGGGGGGGACGGAGACCCAGTACTTC. As protein: CASKTIGGGTETQYF.